These T cell receptor beta chains were read from a single sample in a study of blood T cell repertoires in COVID-19. Libraries were prepared by immunoSEQ multiplex PCR; TCRdb keeps only in-frame clonotypes and omits some of them. In the table there are 210,000 or so clones, 70% to 85% of which are singletons. The sample was peripheral blood. The receptors were gathered from a man aged 45-65 years who had recovered from COVID-19. Both conserved end residues are part of each CDR3. Fields, in order: D gene, clone size, J gene, V gene, CDR3 DNA, CDR3 protein. A D gene is named only where the DNA matches it firmly. The size field is filled for only some rows; it gives once, few, many or a size class.

d_gene: TRBD2; abundance: few; j_gene: TRBJ2-7; v_gene: TRBV6-5; CDR3nt: TGTGCCAGCAGTTACGGGCTAGCGGACCGCTCCTACGAGCAGTACTTC; CDR3aa: CASSYGLADRSYEQYF
d_gene: TRBD1; abundance: .; j_gene: TRBJ1-2; v_gene: TRBV19; CDR3nt: TGTGCCAGTAGTATAGAGGCAGGGGGCGTCTACTATGGCTACACCTTC; CDR3aa: CASSIEAGGVYYGYTF
d_gene: TRBD2; abundance: .; j_gene: TRBJ2-2; v_gene: TRBV28; CDR3nt: TGTGCCAGCAGGAATTCGGGAGGGGCGAACACCGGGGAGCTGTTTTTT; CDR3aa: CASRNSGGANTGELFF
d_gene: .; abundance: .; j_gene: TRBJ1-3; v_gene: TRBV2; CDR3nt: TGTGCCAGCAGTGCCCTACAGGGTACTGGAAACACCATATATTTT; CDR3aa: CASSALQGTGNTIYF
d_gene: TRBD2; abundance: .; j_gene: TRBJ2-1; v_gene: TRBV6-6; CDR3nt: TGTGCCAGCAGTCTACCGGGACTAGCGGGAATGGTCCCAAATGAGCAGTTCTTC; CDR3aa: CASSLPGLAGMVPNEQFF
d_gene: .; abundance: once; j_gene: TRBJ2-3; v_gene: TRBV30; CDR3nt: TGTGCCTGGAATCCCCGCGTTCCTAGCACAGATACGCAGTATTTT; CDR3aa: CAWNPRVPSTDTQYF
d_gene: .; abundance: .; j_gene: TRBJ2-7; v_gene: TRBV4-1; CDR3nt: TGCGCCAGCAGCCACCTCTTACGGGAACCCTACGAGCAGTACTTC; CDR3aa: CASSHLLREPYEQYF
d_gene: TRBD1; abundance: .; j_gene: TRBJ2-5; v_gene: TRBV4-2; CDR3nt: TGTGCCAGCAGCCAGGGAAGACAGGGGTTTGGTGAGACCCAGTACTTC; CDR3aa: CASSQGRQGFGETQYF
d_gene: .; abundance: .; j_gene: TRBJ2-7; v_gene: TRBV3-1/TRBV3-2; CDR3nt: TGTGCCAGCAGCCAAGTACGGTACGAGCAGTACTTC; CDR3aa: CASSQVRYEQYF
d_gene: TRBD2; abundance: once; j_gene: TRBJ2-2; v_gene: TRBV4-2; CDR3nt: TGTGCCAGCAGCCAAGAGGGCGGGAGAGTCACCGGGGAGCTGTTTTTT; CDR3aa: CASSQEGGRVTGELFF
d_gene: .; abundance: .; j_gene: TRBJ2-3; v_gene: TRBV27; CDR3nt: TGTGCCAGCAGCCGCCGAACCTACACAGATACGCAGTATTTT; CDR3aa: CASSRRTYTDTQYF
d_gene: TRBD1; abundance: .; j_gene: TRBJ1-5; v_gene: TRBV7-2; CDR3nt: TGTGCCAGCAGCGTACGACAGGGAAGGGGCCAGCCCCAGCATTTT; CDR3aa: CASSVRQGRGQPQHF
d_gene: .; abundance: .; j_gene: TRBJ2-1; v_gene: TRBV19; CDR3nt: TGTGCCAGTAATTACGCGGTAGGTAATGAGCAGTTCTTC; CDR3aa: CASNYAVGNEQFF
d_gene: TRBD2; abundance: .; j_gene: TRBJ2-7; v_gene: TRBV5-4; CDR3nt: TGTGCCAGCAGCTCCCAGACTAGCGGGTACTCCTACGAGCAGTACTTC; CDR3aa: CASSSQTSGYSYEQYF
d_gene: TRBD1; abundance: once; j_gene: TRBJ2-7; v_gene: TRBV2; CDR3nt: TGTGCCAGCCAACCCAGGGCAGGGGGCGGAGGGCAGTACTTC; CDR3aa: CASQPRAGGGGQYF
d_gene: TRBD1; abundance: .; j_gene: TRBJ1-2; v_gene: TRBV12-3/TRBV12-4; CDR3nt: TGTGCCAGCAGGTCCCGGGACAGCGATGGCTACACCTTC; CDR3aa: CASRSRDSDGYTF
d_gene: TRBD2; abundance: once; j_gene: TRBJ2-1; v_gene: TRBV5-6; CDR3nt: TGTGCCAGCAGCTTAGGCTTTCGGTTAGCGGGAGGGGTACACAATGAGCAGTTCTTC; CDR3aa: CASSLGFRLAGGVHNEQFF
d_gene: .; abundance: .; j_gene: TRBJ1-6; v_gene: TRBV9; CDR3nt: TGTGCCAGCAGCCCCGCAGCAGGGGTAGGTTCACCCCTCCACTTT; CDR3aa: CASSPAAGVGSPLHF
d_gene: TRBD2; abundance: .; j_gene: TRBJ2-1; v_gene: TRBV30; CDR3nt: TGTGCCTGGAGTTGGTCTAGCGGGAGACGAGGAACCTACAATGAGCAGTTCTTC; CDR3aa: CAWSWSSGRRGTYNEQFF
d_gene: .; abundance: .; j_gene: TRBJ1-5; v_gene: TRBV6-6; CDR3nt: TGTGCCAGCAGTTACTCCGATCAGCCCCAGCATTTT; CDR3aa: CASSYSDQPQHF
d_gene: .; abundance: .; j_gene: TRBJ1-2; v_gene: TRBV12-3/TRBV12-4; CDR3nt: TGTGCCAGCAGCAGGACAGTTTCTGGCTACACCTTC; CDR3aa: CASSRTVSGYTF
d_gene: TRBD2; abundance: many; j_gene: TRBJ2-1; v_gene: TRBV7-2; CDR3nt: TGTGCCAGCAGCTTAGCAGGAGCGGGAGGTTCAAATGAGCAGTTCTTC; CDR3aa: CASSLAGAGGSNEQFF
d_gene: TRBD1; abundance: once; j_gene: TRBJ2-1; v_gene: TRBV4-1; CDR3nt: TGCGCCAGCAGCCATAGACAGGGCAACCGTCTAGATGAGCAGTTCTTC; CDR3aa: CASSHRQGNRLDEQFF
d_gene: TRBD1; abundance: once; j_gene: TRBJ2-1; v_gene: TRBV5-1; CDR3nt: TGCGCCAGCAGCACCAGCCGAAGACAGGGGGCTAATTACTCCTACAATGAGCAGTTCTTC; CDR3aa: CASSTSRRQGANYSYNEQFF
d_gene: .; abundance: .; j_gene: TRBJ1-3; v_gene: TRBV5-1; CDR3nt: TGCGCCAGCAGCCCCGGGAGCTCTGGAAACACCATATATTTT; CDR3aa: CASSPGSSGNTIYF
d_gene: TRBD2; abundance: .; j_gene: TRBJ2-5; v_gene: TRBV19; CDR3nt: TGTGCCAGTAGTGCCCGAAGACTAGCGGGAGGGGAAGAGACCCAGTACTTC; CDR3aa: CASSARRLAGGEETQYF
d_gene: TRBD1; abundance: .; j_gene: TRBJ2-7; v_gene: TRBV24-1; CDR3nt: TGTGCCACCAGTGACACGACAGGGACGGGCGAGCAGTACTTC; CDR3aa: CATSDTTGTGEQYF
d_gene: .; abundance: .; j_gene: TRBJ1-4; v_gene: TRBV5-1; CDR3nt: TGCGCCAGCAGCCCCCAGGGCGCAACTAATGAAAAACTGTTTTTT; CDR3aa: CASSPQGATNEKLFF
d_gene: TRBD1; abundance: .; j_gene: TRBJ2-3; v_gene: TRBV5-4; CDR3nt: TGTGCCAGCAGCTTCCCTTGGGACAGGGCTGGCACAGATACGCAGTATTTT; CDR3aa: CASSFPWDRAGTDTQYF
d_gene: TRBD2; abundance: .; j_gene: TRBJ2-5; v_gene: TRBV13; CDR3nt: TGTGCCAGCAGCTTAGTCAGCCTAGCGGGAGATGATGAGACCCAGTACTTC; CDR3aa: CASSLVSLAGDDETQYF
d_gene: .; abundance: .; j_gene: TRBJ2-2; v_gene: TRBV3-1/TRBV3-2; CDR3nt: TGTGCCAGCAGCCAAGAAGGGGGGGGAACCGGGGAGCTGTTTTTT; CDR3aa: CASSQEGGGTGELFF
d_gene: .; abundance: .; j_gene: TRBJ1-1; v_gene: TRBV7-8; CDR3nt: TGTGCCACCGAAACAGGGCCGAACACTGAAGCTTTCTTT; CDR3aa: CATETGPNTEAFF
d_gene: .; abundance: .; j_gene: TRBJ1-2; v_gene: TRBV7-2; CDR3nt: TGTGCCAGCAGCTCCATGGGGGGTACAAGAGATGGCTACACCTTC; CDR3aa: CASSSMGGTRDGYTF
d_gene: TRBD2; abundance: .; j_gene: TRBJ2-5; v_gene: TRBV6-2/TRBV6-3; CDR3nt: TGTGCCAGCAGTTATACTAGCGGGAGGGGAAACCAAGAGACCCAGTACTTC; CDR3aa: CASSYTSGRGNQETQYF
d_gene: .; abundance: .; j_gene: TRBJ1-5; v_gene: TRBV30; CDR3nt: TGTGCCTGGAGTGTCCCCCGTCAGCCCCAGCATTTT; CDR3aa: CAWSVPRQPQHF
d_gene: TRBD2; abundance: .; j_gene: TRBJ2-1; v_gene: TRBV10-1; CDR3nt: TGCGCCAGCAGTGAGATAGCGGGAGGAGGTAATAATGAGCAGTTCTTC; CDR3aa: CASSEIAGGGNNEQFF
d_gene: .; abundance: .; j_gene: TRBJ1-1; v_gene: TRBV7-2; CDR3nt: TGTGCCAGCAGCTTAGTTTCAGGCACCAGCACTGAAGCTTTCTTT; CDR3aa: CASSLVSGTSTEAFF
d_gene: TRBD1; abundance: few; j_gene: TRBJ2-1; v_gene: TRBV19; CDR3nt: TGTGCCAGTAGTATATTTTCTGTCCCCTTTGCTGGGGACAGGGGGCTGCATGAGCAGTTCTTC; CDR3aa: CASSIFSVPFAGDRGLHEQFF
d_gene: TRBD2; abundance: few; j_gene: TRBJ2-7; v_gene: TRBV3-1/TRBV3-2; CDR3nt: TGTGCCAGCAGCCAAGGGGCGGGAGGGAACTACGAGCAGTACTTC; CDR3aa: CASSQGAGGNYEQYF
d_gene: .; abundance: .; j_gene: TRBJ2-1; v_gene: TRBV21-1; CDR3nt: TGTGCCAGCAGCACACGACAGACTAGCGGGAGTGCGAGATCCTACAATGAGCAGTTCTTC; CDR3aa: CASSTRQTSGSARSYNEQFF
d_gene: TRBD1; abundance: .; j_gene: TRBJ1-5; v_gene: TRBV18; CDR3nt: TGTGCCAGCTCCCGAAATAAAGGCCAGGGGGCAGGTCAGCCCCAGCATTTT; CDR3aa: CASSRNKGQGAGQPQHF
d_gene: .; abundance: .; j_gene: TRBJ2-2; v_gene: TRBV7-9; CDR3nt: TGTGCCAGCCAGCGGGGACACCTCAACACCGGGGAGCTGTTTTTT; CDR3aa: CASQRGHLNTGELFF
d_gene: .; abundance: few; j_gene: TRBJ2-5; v_gene: TRBV15; CDR3nt: TGTGCCAGTACCTCAGGGGCGAAAGAGACCCAGTACTTC; CDR3aa: CASTSGAKETQYF
d_gene: .; abundance: .; j_gene: TRBJ2-1; v_gene: TRBV12-2; CDR3nt: TGTGCAAGTCGCTTACCGCCTCAGCGGGAGGAATACAATGAGCAGTTCTTC; CDR3aa: CASRLPPQREEYNEQFF
d_gene: TRBD1; abundance: .; j_gene: TRBJ2-3; v_gene: TRBV6-2/TRBV6-3; CDR3nt: TGTGCCAGCAGTTTATCCCGATTGGACAGGGCGGGGAACACAGATACGCAGTATTTT; CDR3aa: CASSLSRLDRAGNTDTQYF
d_gene: TRBD1; abundance: .; j_gene: TRBJ1-2; v_gene: TRBV15; CDR3nt: TGTGCCACCAGCAGAGATAGGAGTGGACAGGCGGGCTACACCTTC; CDR3aa: CATSRDRSGQAGYTF
d_gene: .; abundance: .; j_gene: TRBJ2-2; v_gene: TRBV3-1/TRBV3-2; CDR3nt: TGTGCCAGCAGGCTACCCCACGGCGGGGAGCTGTTTTTT; CDR3aa: CASRLPHGGELFF
d_gene: .; abundance: .; j_gene: TRBJ1-4; v_gene: TRBV30; CDR3nt: TGTGCCTGGAAGGACAGTCCTAATGAAAAACTGTTTTTT; CDR3aa: CAWKDSPNEKLFF
d_gene: TRBD1; abundance: few; j_gene: TRBJ2-1; v_gene: TRBV15; CDR3nt: TGTGCCACCGGCGGGGACAGGGAATACAATGAGCAGTTCTTC; CDR3aa: CATGGDREYNEQFF
d_gene: .; abundance: .; j_gene: TRBJ2-7; v_gene: TRBV27; CDR3nt: TGTGCCAGCAGTTTACTAGGACAGAACTCCTACGAGCAGTACTTC; CDR3aa: CASSLLGQNSYEQYF
d_gene: TRBD2; abundance: .; j_gene: TRBJ2-1; v_gene: TRBV4-2; CDR3nt: TGTGCCAGCAGCCAACTGACTAGCGGGAGACCTAAGCAGTTCTTC; CDR3aa: CASSQLTSGRPKQFF
d_gene: .; abundance: few; j_gene: TRBJ2-7; v_gene: TRBV2; CDR3nt: TGTGCCAGCAGCAGATCCACGTCCCTCTCCGAGCAGTACTTC; CDR3aa: CASSRSTSLSEQYF
d_gene: .; abundance: .; j_gene: TRBJ2-1; v_gene: TRBV19; CDR3nt: TGTGCCAGTAGTGGGCTAGCTCGGTACAATGAGCAGTTCTTC; CDR3aa: CASSGLARYNEQFF
d_gene: TRBD1; abundance: .; j_gene: TRBJ2-7; v_gene: TRBV19; CDR3nt: TGTGCCAGTAGAGATACAGGGGCCAGGGGCGAGCAGTACTTC; CDR3aa: CASRDTGARGEQYF
d_gene: TRBD1; abundance: .; j_gene: TRBJ2-3; v_gene: TRBV4-3; CDR3nt: TGCGCCAGCAGCCAAGGGGACAGGGGGACAGATACGCAGTATTTT; CDR3aa: CASSQGDRGTDTQYF
d_gene: TRBD2; abundance: .; j_gene: TRBJ2-3; v_gene: TRBV30; CDR3nt: TGTGCCTGGAGCTGGCGGGGGGACACAGATACGCAGTATTTT; CDR3aa: CAWSWRGDTDTQYF
d_gene: TRBD1; abundance: .; j_gene: TRBJ2-7; v_gene: TRBV3-1/TRBV3-2; CDR3nt: TGTGCCAGCAGCCGCCGGGACAGAGACTACGAGCAGTACTTC; CDR3aa: CASSRRDRDYEQYF
d_gene: .; abundance: .; j_gene: TRBJ1-1; v_gene: TRBV27; CDR3nt: TGTGCCAGCAGTCCCCGGCCGGGGTCGGCGAACACTGAAGCTTTCTTT; CDR3aa: CASSPRPGSANTEAFF
d_gene: TRBD1; abundance: .; j_gene: TRBJ1-3; v_gene: TRBV14; CDR3nt: TGTGCCAGCAGGAAGGGACAGCAGGCCTTCGGAAACACCATATATTTT; CDR3aa: CASRKGQQAFGNTIYF